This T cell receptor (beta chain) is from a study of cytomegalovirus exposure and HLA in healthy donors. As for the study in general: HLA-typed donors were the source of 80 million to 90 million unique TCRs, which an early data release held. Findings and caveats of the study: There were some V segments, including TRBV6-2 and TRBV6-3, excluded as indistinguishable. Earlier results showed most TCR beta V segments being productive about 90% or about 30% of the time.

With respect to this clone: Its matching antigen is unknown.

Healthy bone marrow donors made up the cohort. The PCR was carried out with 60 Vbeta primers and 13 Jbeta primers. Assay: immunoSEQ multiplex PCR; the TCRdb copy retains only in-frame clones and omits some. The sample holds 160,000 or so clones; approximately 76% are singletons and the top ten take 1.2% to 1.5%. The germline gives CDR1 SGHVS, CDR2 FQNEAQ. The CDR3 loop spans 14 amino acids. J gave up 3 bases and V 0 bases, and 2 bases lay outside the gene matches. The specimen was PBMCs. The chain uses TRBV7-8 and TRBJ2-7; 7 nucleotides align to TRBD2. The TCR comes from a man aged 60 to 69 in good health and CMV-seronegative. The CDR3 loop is CASSLAGDYYEQYF. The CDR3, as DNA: TGTGCCAGCAGCTTAGCAGGGGACTACTACGAGCAGTACTTC.